Each of the 5 T cell receptor beta chains below was sequenced from the same sample in a study of cytomegalovirus exposure and HLA in healthy donors. Use of 60 Vbeta and 13 Jbeta primers characterized the PCR. The data were produced by immunoSEQ multiplex PCR, yet TCRdb's version contains in-frame clones alone and is incomplete. The repertoire holds around 70,000 clones, with 70% to 90% as singletons. Sequencing input: PBMCs. The receptors come from a human donor in good health.

This clone was seen a few times. This chain uses TRBV5-1 with TRBJ2-3; perhaps TRBD2 as D (5 bases). Deletions cut 0 bases from V and 5 bases from J, with 10 bases between. CDR3 length equals 14 residues. Germline CDR1 is SGHRS and CDR2 is YFSETQ. CDR3 sequence (DNA): TGCGCCAGCAGCTTGGATCTAGCTAGAGATACGCAGTATTTT. Translation: CASSLDLARDTQYF. Full variable domain (outside the CDR3, taken from reference TRBV5-1 and TRBJ2-3): KAGVTQTPRYLIKTRGQQVTLSCSPISGHRSVSWYQQTPGQGLQFLFEYFSETQRNKGNFPGRFSGRQFSNSRSEMNVSTLELGDSALYLCASSLDLARDTQYFGPGTRLTVL.

The V call is TRBV5-1, the J call TRBJ2-5; perhaps TRBD2 as D (7 bases). The germline gives CDR1 SGHRS, CDR2 YFSETQ. The ends were cut back, 3 bases at V and 4 bases at J, with 16 bases in the middle. The CDR3 is 15 amino acids. In nucleotides, the CDR3 is TGCGCCAGCAGCTCTCTGGGGGGGGCGGGAGAGACCCAGTACTTC. Protein sequence: CASSSLGGAGETQYF.

This clone was seen once. The junction differs from germline at one of its ends, possibly a read error. V and J are TRBV29-1 and TRBJ1-2, with D possibly matching TRBD1 (5 bases). The CDR3 is 16 residues long. Germline CDR1 and CDR2: SQVTM and ANQGSEA. The CDR3 DNA reads TGCAGCGTTGGGATCAAGCCGATCCTACAGGAATATGGCTACCCCTTC. It translates to CSVGIKPILQEYGYPF.

This chain connects TRBV7-9 to TRBJ1-1; D possibly corresponds to TRBD1 (6 bases). The CDR3 spans 14 residues. The germline CDR1 and CDR2 sequences are SEHNR and FQNEAQ (reference sequence). Trimming took 5 bases from V and 2 from J, leaving 12 bases between them. In DNA form, the CDR3 reads TGTGCCAGCAGCATAGGACAGTTAAACACTGAAGCTTTCTTT. It is translated as CASSIGQLNTEAFF.

The rearrangement joins TRBV7-9 to TRBJ1-2; 8 bases are shared with TRBD1. The CDR3 consists of 14 residues. V shed 5 bases, J shed 6 bases, and the junction held 8 bases outside the gene matches. Per germline, CDR1 SEHNR and CDR2 FQNEAQ (reference sequence). This chain's CDR3 is CASSLVGQGNGYTF. Here the CDR3 DNA reads TGTGCCAGCAGCCTAGTCGGACAGGGCAATGGCTACACCTTC.